These T cell receptor beta chains were read from a single sample in a study of shared clonotypes between healthy human individuals. Assay used: immunoSEQ multiplex PCR; TCRdb lists only in-frame clones, some missing. The top ten hold roughly 0.65% of the sample, which has over a million clones, 70% to 80% seen once. Sequences were obtained from memory CD4+ T cells from PBMCs. The receptors shown here come from a young man in good health. Some clones in this sample may be carry-over from other donors' samples. CDR3s include the opening cysteine and the closing phenylalanine or tryptophan. D genes are given only for firm matches. Clone size appears in some rows only: once, few, many, or a class for an expanded clone.

V gene: TRBV5-6; D gene: .; J gene: TRBJ1-2; clone size: .; CDR3 DNA: TGTGCCAGCAGCCTCAGTTACGAGTCCTATGGCTACACCTTC; CDR3 protein: CASSLSYESYGYTF
V gene: TRBV18; D gene: .; J gene: TRBJ2-1; clone size: .; CDR3 DNA: TGTGCCAGCTCACCACCGTGGCAGGGGGGTAACAATGAGCAGTTCTTC; CDR3 protein: CASSPPWQGGNNEQFF
V gene: TRBV30; D gene: .; J gene: TRBJ2-1; clone size: .; CDR3 DNA: TGTGCCTGGAGGCCCCTGGGCCAGACCTACAATGAGCAGTTCTTC; CDR3 protein: CAWRPLGQTYNEQFF
V gene: TRBV5-1; D gene: TRBD2; J gene: TRBJ2-1; clone size: many; CDR3 DNA: TGCGCCAGCAGGAGGGGAGCGGGAGGGCCTAGGGGCCTTGAGCAGTTCTTC; CDR3 protein: CASRRGAGGPRGLEQFF
V gene: TRBV7-2; D gene: .; J gene: TRBJ2-1; clone size: .; CDR3 DNA: TGTGCCAGCAGCTTATCGTGGGGAGTGATCAATGAGCAGTTCTTC; CDR3 protein: CASSLSWGVINEQFF
V gene: TRBV28; D gene: .; J gene: TRBJ1-2; clone size: .; CDR3 DNA: TGTGCCAGCAGTTTAGCGGCAGCCCTCGACTATGGCTACACCTTC; CDR3 protein: CASSLAAALDYGYTF
V gene: TRBV5-4; D gene: .; J gene: TRBJ2-2; clone size: .; CDR3 DNA: TGTGCCAGCAGGATGCCGGGAGCGAACACCGGGGAGCTGTTTTTT; CDR3 protein: CASRMPGANTGELFF
V gene: TRBV28; D gene: TRBD1; J gene: TRBJ1-5; clone size: .; CDR3 DNA: TGTGCCAGCACGACAGGGGAGGTCGGTAATTTCAATCAGCCCCAGCATTTT; CDR3 protein: CASTTGEVGNFNQPQHF
V gene: TRBV2; D gene: .; J gene: TRBJ1-5; clone size: .; CDR3 DNA: TGTGCCGGCACTAGCCGGGGGGGCAATCAGCCCCAGCATTTT; CDR3 protein: CAGTSRGGNQPQHF
V gene: TRBV2; D gene: .; J gene: TRBJ1-4; clone size: .; CDR3 DNA: TGTGCCAGCACATCAGGTGGAGAAAAACTGTTTTTT; CDR3 protein: CASTSGGEKLFF
V gene: TRBV6-4; D gene: TRBD1; J gene: TRBJ2-7; clone size: few; CDR3 DNA: TGTGCCAGCAGCGCACTGACAGGGAGCGAGCAGTACTTC; CDR3 protein: CASSALTGSEQYF
V gene: TRBV19; D gene: .; J gene: TRBJ2-1; clone size: .; CDR3 DNA: TGTGCCAGCCGTGGCCCGGGTAAGCGGATCAATGAGCAGTTCTTC; CDR3 protein: CASRGPGKRINEQFF
V gene: TRBV19; D gene: .; J gene: TRBJ1-2; clone size: .; CDR3 DNA: TGTGCCAGTAGTATTCCAGCCGGTCGGGGCTACACCTTC; CDR3 protein: CASSIPAGRGYTF
V gene: TRBV7-2; D gene: TRBD2; J gene: TRBJ2-1; clone size: few; CDR3 DNA: TGTGCCAGCAGCACGGGACTAGCGGACAATGAGCAGTTCTTC; CDR3 protein: CASSTGLADNEQFF
V gene: TRBV19; D gene: TRBD1; J gene: TRBJ2-7; clone size: .; CDR3 DNA: TGTGCCAGTAGCGGGACAGGGTTAACCGAGCAGTACTTC; CDR3 protein: CASSGTGLTEQYF
V gene: TRBV29-1; D gene: TRBD1; J gene: TRBJ2-1; clone size: many; CDR3 DNA: TGCAGCGTGGATTCCGGGACAGGGGAGTTCTTC; CDR3 protein: CSVDSGTGEFF